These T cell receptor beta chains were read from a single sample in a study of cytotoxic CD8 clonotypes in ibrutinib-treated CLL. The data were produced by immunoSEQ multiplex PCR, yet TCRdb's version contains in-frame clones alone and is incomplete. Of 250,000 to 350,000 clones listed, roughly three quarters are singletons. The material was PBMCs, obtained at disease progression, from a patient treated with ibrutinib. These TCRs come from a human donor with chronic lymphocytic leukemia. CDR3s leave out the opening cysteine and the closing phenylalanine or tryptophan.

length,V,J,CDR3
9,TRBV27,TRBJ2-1,ASSHRAEQF
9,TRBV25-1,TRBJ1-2,ASSDPYGYT
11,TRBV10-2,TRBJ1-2,ASSELGPWGYT
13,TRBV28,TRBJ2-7,ASSLDSMASYEQY
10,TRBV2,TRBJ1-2,ASRQGYYGYT
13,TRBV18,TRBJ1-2,ASSPQVLPDYGYT
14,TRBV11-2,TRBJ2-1,ASSPYRGRRDNEQF
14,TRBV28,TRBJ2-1,ASSAASGKTYNEQF
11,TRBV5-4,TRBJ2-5,ASSLVEQETQY
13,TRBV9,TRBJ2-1,ASSLTVDRVNEQF
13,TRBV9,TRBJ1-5,ASSRSEVRNQPQH
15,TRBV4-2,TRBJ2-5,ASSQGTLLAIQETQY
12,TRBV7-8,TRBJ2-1,ASSLLAGYNEQF
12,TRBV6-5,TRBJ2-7,AVGGGLAPYEQY
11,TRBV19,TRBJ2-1,ASSIQDWGEQF
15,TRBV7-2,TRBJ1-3,ASSPAPRTDPGNTIY
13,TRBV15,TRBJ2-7,ATSRPMGQGSEQY
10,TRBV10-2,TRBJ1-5,ASRDSAQPQH
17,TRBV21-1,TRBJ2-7,ASSKGNGTGFGGSQQQY
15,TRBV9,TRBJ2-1,ASSVYGGPSSYNEQF
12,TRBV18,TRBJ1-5,ASSRQGGLQPQH
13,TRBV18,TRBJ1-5,ASSPLQVTHPPQH
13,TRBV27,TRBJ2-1,ASSLGTGNYNEQF
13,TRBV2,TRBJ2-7,ASREIDGGSYEQY
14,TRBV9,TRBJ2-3,ASSPLAGSGTDTQY
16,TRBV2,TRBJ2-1,ASSEHYTGRGSYNEQF
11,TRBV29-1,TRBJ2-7,SAEGTSKYEQY
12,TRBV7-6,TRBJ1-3,ASSWGGSGNTIY
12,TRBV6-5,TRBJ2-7,ASRTYRGSYEQY
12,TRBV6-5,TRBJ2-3,ASSSGLAPGTQY
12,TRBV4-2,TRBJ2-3,ASSLRSFEDTQY
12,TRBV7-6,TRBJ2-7,ASKGLATSYEQY
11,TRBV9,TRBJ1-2,ASSVVGNYGYT
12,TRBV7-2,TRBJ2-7,ASSYKDRSYEQY
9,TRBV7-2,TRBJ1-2,ASTADYGYT
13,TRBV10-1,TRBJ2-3,ASSDSPLSTDTQY
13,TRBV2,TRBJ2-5,ASRGPDRGRETQY
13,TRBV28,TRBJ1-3,ASSWTGVIRNTIY
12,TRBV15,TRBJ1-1,ATSRGDRHTEAF
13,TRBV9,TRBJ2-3,ASTLAGGGADTQY
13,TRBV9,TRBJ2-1,ASSVDVRGNNEQF
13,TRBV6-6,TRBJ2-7,ASSWEWGGMGEQY
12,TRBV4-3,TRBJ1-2,ASSQDRLSLNYT
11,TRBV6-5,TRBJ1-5,ASSGDKDQPQH
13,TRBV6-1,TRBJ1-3,ASSERGISGNTIY
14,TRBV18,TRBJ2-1,ASSPPFSQGVNEQF
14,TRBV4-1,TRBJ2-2,ASSPTSGGKVGELF
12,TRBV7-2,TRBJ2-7,ASTPGLGGFEQY
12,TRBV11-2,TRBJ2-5,ASSSHQGSKTQY